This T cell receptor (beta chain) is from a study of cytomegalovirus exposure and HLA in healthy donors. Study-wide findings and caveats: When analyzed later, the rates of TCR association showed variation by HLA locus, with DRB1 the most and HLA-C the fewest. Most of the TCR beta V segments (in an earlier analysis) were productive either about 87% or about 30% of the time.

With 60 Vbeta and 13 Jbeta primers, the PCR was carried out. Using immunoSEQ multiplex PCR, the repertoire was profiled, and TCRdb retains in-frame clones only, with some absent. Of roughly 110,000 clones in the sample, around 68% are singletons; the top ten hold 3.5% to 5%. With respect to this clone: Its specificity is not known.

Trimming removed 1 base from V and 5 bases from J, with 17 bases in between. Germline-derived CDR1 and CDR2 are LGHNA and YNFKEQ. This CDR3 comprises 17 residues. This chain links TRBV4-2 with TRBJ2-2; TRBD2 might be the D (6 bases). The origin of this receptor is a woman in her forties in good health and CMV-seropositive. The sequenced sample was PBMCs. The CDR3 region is CASSQAPRGSGTGELFF. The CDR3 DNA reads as TGTGCCAGCAGCCAAGCCCCCCGGGGGAGTGGAACCGGGGAGCTGTTTTTT.